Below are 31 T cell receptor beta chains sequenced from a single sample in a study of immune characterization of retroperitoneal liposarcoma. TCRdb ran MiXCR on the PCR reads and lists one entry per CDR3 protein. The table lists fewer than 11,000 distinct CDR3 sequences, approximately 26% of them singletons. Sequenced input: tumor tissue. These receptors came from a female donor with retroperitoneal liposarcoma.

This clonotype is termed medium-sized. The CDR3 spells CASSYTQRGYEQFF. The CDR3 nucleotides are TGTGCCAGCAGTTATACCCAGCGGGGGTACGAGCAGTTCTTC. This chain joins TRBV6-1 and TRBJ2-1; TRBD2 agrees at 8 bases. The CDR3 sequence is 14 residues long. V was pared by 5 bases and J by 10 bases, with 10 bases of the junction left unmatched. Germline V gene lookup returns CDR1 MNHNS and CDR2 SASEGT.

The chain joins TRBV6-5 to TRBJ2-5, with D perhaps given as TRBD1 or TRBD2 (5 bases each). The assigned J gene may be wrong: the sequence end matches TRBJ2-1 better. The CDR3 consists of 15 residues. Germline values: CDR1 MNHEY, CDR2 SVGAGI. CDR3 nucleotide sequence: TGTGCCAGCAGTGACCGGGTCGAGGGGCTCTACGAGCAGTTCTTC. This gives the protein CASSDRVEGLYEQFF.

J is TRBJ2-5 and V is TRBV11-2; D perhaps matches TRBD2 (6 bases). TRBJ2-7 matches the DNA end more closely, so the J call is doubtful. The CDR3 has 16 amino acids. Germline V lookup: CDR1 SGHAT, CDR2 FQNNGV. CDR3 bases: TGTGCCAGCAGCTTAATTAGGCAGGGAGGAAACTACGAGCAGTACTTC. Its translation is CASSLIRQGGNYEQYF.

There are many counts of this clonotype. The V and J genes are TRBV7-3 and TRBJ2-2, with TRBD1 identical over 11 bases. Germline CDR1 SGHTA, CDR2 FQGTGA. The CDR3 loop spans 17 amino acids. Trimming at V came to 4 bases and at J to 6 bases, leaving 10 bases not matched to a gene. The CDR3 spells CASSSQPGQGGAGELFF. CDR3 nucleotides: TGTGCCAGCAGCTCACAACCGGGACAGGGGGGGGCCGGGGAGCTGTTTTTT.

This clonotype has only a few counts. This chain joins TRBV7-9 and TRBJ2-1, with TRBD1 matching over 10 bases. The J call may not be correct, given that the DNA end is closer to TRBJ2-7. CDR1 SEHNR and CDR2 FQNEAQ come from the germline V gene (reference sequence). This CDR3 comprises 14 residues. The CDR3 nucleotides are TGTGCCAGCAGCCTGACAGGGGGCTACTACGAGCAGTACTTC. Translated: CASSLTGGYYEQYF.

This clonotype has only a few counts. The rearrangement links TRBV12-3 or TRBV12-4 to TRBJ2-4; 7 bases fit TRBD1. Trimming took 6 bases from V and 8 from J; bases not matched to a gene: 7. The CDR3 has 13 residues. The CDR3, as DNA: TGTGCCAGCAGCAGTAGGGGGCGGGACATTCAGTACTTC. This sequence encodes CASSSRGRDIQYF.

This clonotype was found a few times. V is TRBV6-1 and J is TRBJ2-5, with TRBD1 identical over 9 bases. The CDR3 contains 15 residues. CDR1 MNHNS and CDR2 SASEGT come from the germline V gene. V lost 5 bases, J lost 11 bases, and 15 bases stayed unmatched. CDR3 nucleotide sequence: TGTGCCAGCAGTACTCGACAGGGGGGCTACAATGAGCAGTACTTC. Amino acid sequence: CASSTRQGGYNEQYF.

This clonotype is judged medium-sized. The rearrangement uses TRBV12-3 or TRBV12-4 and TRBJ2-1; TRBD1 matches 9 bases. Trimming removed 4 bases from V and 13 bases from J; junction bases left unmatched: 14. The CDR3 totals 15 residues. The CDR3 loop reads CASSWGDRESETQFF. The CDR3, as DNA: TGTGCCAGCAGTTGGGGGGACAGGGAGTCTGAGACCCAGTTCTTC.

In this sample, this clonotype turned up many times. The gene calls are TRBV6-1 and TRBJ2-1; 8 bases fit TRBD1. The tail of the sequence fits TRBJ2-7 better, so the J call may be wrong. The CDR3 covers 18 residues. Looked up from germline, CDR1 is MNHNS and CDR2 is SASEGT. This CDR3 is CASSERMLGQGVNNEQYF. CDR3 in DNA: TGTGCCAGCAGTGAGCGAATGTTAGGACAGGGTGTCAACAATGAGCAGTACTTC.

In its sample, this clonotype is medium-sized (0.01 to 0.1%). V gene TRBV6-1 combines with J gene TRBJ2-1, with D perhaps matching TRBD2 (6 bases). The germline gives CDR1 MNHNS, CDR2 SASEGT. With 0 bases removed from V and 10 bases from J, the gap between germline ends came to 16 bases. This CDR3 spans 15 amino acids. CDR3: CASSEAGGNPYEQFF. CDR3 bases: TGTGCCAGCAGTGAAGCGGGCGGGAACCCCTACGAGCAGTTCTTC.

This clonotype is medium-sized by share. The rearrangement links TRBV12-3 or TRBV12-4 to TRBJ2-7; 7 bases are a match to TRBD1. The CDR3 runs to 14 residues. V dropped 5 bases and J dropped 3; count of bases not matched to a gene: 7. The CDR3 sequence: CASSPTGRIYEQYF. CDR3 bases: TGTGCCAGCAGTCCGACAGGGAGAATCTACGAGCAGTACTTC.

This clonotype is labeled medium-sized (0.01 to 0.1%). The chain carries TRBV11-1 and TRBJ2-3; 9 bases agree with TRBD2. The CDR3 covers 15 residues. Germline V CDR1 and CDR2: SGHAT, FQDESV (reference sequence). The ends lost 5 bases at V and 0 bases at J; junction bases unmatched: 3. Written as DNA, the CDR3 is TGTGCCAGCAGCCCCCTAGCGGGGAGCACAGATACGCAGTATTTT. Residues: CASSPLAGSTDTQYF.

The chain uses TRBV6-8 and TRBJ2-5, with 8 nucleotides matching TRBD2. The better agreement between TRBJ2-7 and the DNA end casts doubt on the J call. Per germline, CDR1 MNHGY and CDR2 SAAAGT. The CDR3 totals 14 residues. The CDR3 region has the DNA TGTGCCAGCAGCCCTGGGGGACTAGGCTACGAGCAGTACTTC. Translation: CASSPGGLGYEQYF.

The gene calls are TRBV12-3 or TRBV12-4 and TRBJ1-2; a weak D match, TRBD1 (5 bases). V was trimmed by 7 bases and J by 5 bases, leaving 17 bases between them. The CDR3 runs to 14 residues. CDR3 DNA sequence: TGTGCCAGCATCGAAACAGGTTCTCCATATGGCTACACCTTC. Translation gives CASIETGSPYGYTF.

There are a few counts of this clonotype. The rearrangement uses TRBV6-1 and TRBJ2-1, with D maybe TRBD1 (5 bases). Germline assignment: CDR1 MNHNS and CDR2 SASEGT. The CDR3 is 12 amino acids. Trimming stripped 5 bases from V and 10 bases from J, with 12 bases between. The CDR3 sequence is CASSPDSWEQFF. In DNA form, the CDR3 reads TGTGCCAGCAGTCCTGACAGTTGGGAGCAGTTCTTC.

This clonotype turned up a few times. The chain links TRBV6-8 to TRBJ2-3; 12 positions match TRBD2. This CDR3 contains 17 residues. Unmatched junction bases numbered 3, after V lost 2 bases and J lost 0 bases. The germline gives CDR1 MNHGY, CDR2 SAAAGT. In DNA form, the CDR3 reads TGTGCCAGCAGTTACGCTAGCGGGGGGGCTAGCACAGATACGCAGTATTTT. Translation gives CASSYASGGASTDTQYF.

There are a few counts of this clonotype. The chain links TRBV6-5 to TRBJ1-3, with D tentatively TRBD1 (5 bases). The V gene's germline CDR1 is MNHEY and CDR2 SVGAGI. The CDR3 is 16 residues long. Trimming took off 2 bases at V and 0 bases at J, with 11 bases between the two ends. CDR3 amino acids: CASSYQGRISGNTIYF. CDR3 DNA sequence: TGTGCCAGCAGTTACCAGGGACGAATCTCTGGAAACACCATATATTTT.

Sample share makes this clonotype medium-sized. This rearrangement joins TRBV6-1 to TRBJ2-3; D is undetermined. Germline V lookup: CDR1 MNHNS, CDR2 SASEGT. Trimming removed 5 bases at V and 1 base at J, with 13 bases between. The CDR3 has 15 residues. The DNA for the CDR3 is TGTGCCAGCAGTTATAAGGGTAGGGGCACAGATACGCAGTATTTT. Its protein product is CASSYKGRGTDTQYF.

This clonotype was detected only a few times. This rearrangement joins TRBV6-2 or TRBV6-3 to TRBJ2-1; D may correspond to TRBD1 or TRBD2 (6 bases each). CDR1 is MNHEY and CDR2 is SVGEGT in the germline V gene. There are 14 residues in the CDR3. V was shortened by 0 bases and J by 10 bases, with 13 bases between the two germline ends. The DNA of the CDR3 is TGTGCCAGCAGTTACTCGGGGGGCATCTACGAGCAGTTCTTC. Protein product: CASSYSGGIYEQFF.

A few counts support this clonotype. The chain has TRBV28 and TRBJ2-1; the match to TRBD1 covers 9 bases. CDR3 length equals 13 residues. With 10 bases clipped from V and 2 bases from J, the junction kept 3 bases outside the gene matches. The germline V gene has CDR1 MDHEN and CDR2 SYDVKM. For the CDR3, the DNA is TGTGCCATCGGACAGGGGACCTACAATGAGCAGTTCTTC. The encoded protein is CAIGQGTYNEQFF.

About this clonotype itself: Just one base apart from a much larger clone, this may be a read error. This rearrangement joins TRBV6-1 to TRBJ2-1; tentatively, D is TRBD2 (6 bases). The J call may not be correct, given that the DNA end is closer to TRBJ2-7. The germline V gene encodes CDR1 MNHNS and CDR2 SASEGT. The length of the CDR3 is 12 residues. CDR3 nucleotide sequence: TGTGCCACCGCGGGATTCAACAATGAGCAGTACTTC. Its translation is CATAGFNNEQYF.

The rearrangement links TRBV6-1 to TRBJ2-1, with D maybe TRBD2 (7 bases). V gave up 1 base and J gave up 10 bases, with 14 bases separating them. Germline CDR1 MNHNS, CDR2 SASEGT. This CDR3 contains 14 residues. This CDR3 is CASSEGGGPYEQFF. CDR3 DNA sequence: TGTGCCAGCAGTGAAGGCGGGGGCCCCTACGAGCAGTTCTTC.

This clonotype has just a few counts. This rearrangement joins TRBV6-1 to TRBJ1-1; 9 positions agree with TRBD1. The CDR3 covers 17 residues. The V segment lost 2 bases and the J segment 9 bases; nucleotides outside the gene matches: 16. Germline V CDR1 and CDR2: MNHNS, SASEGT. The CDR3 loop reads CASSESRGYRGQGKAFF. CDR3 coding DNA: TGTGCCAGCAGTGAATCTCGCGGGTACAGGGGGCAGGGGAAAGCTTTCTTT.

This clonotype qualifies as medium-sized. The CDR3 DNA reads as TGTGCCAGCAGCACAAGTTGGTACCAAGAGACCCAGTTCTTC. Translated: CASSTSWYQETQFF. The chain is built from TRBV6-1 and TRBJ2-1, with D unresolved. Germline lookup yields CDR1 MNHNS and CDR2 SASEGT. V gave up 6 bases and J gave up 13 bases, with 22 bases separating them. The CDR3 length is 14 residues.

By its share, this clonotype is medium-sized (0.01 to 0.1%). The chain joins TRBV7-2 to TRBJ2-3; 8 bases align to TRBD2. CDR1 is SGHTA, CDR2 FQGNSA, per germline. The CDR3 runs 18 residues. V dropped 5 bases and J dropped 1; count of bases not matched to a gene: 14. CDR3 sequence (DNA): TGTGCCAGCAGCACCAAAATCCGGGGGGGGTCTGGCACAGATACGCAGTATTTT. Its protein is CASSTKIRGGSGTDTQYF.

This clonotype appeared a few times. CDR3 bases: TGTGCCAGCAGGACGACCGGGACAGATCAGCCCCAGCATTTT. Translated, it gives CASRTTGTDQPQHF. This chain connects TRBV12-3 or TRBV12-4 to TRBJ1-5; TRBD1 aligns across 7 bases. The CDR3 sequence is 14 residues long. Unmatched junction bases numbered 7, after V lost 6 bases and J lost 5 bases.

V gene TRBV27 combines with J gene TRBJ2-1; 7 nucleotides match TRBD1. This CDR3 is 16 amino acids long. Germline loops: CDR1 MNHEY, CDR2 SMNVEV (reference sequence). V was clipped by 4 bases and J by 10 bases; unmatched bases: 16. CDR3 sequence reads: CASSSLRQGISYEQFF. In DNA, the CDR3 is TGTGCCAGCAGTTCCCTTCGACAGGGTATCAGCTACGAGCAGTTCTTC.

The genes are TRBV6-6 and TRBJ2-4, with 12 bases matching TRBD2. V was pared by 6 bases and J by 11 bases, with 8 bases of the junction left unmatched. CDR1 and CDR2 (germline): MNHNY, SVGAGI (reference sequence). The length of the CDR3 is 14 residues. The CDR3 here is CASSPGTSGPFQYF. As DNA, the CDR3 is TGTGCCAGCAGCCCCGGGACTAGCGGGCCCTTTCAGTACTTC.

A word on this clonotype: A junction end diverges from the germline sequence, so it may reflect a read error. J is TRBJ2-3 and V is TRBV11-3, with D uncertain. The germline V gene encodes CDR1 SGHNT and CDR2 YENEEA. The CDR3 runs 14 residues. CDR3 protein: CASSAATRFYEQYF. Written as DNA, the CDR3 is TGTGCCAGCAGCGCAGCTACACGGTTTTACGAGCAGTACTTT.

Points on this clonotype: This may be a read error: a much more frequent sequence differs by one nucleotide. The CDR3 here is CASNPPGVVSAGQFF. The CDR3 nucleotides read TGTGCCAGCAATCCCCCCGGGGTTGTGTCGGCTGGGCAGTTCTTC. The chain links TRBV6-1 to TRBJ2-1, with D possibly matching TRBD2 (5 bases). Trimming left V 7 bases short and J 12 bases short, with 25 bases between. The CDR3 has 15 residues. The germline gives CDR1 MNHNS, CDR2 SASEGT.

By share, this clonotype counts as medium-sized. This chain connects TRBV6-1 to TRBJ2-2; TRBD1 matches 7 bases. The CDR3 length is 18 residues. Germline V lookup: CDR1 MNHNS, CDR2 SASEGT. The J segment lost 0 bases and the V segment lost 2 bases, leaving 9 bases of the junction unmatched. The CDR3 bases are TGTGCCAGCAGTGAACTCCACAGGGGACCCGCGAACACCGGGGAGCTGTTTTTT. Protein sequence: CASSELHRGPANTGELFF.